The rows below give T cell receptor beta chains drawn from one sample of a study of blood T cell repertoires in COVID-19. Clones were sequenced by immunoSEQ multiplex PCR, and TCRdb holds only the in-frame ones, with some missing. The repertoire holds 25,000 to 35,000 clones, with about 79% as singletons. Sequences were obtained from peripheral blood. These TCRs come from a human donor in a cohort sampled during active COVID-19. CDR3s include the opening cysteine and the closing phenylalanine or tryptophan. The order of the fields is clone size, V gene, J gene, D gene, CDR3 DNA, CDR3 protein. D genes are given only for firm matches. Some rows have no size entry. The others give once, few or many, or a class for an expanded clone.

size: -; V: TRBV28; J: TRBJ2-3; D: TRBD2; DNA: TGTGCCAGCAGTTTACCTAGCGGGGGCACAGATACGCAGTATTTT; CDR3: CASSLPSGGTDTQYF
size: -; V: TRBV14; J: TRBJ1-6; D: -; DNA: TGTGCCAGCAGCCCGGAGAGCTCCTATAATTCACCCCTCCACTTT; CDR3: CASSPESSYNSPLHF
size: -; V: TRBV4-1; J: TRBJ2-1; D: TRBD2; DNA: TGCGCCAGCAGCCAGACTAGCGGGGCCTACAATGAGCAGTTCTTC; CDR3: CASSQTSGAYNEQFF
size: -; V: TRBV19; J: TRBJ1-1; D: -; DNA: TGTGCCAGTAGTATAGGGGAGCCGATGAACACTGAAGCTTTCTTT; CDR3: CASSIGEPMNTEAFF
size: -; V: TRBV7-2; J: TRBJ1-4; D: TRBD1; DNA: TGTGCCAGCAGCTTCCGGGACAGTGAAAAACTGTTTTTT; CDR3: CASSFRDSEKLFF
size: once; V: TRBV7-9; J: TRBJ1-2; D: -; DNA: TGTGCCAGCAGCTTTGAGCCCTATGGCTACACCTTC; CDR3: CASSFEPYGYTF
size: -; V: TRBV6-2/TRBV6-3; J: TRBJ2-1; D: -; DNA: TGTGCCAGCAGCCCTGGAAGACTAGGACGGGGATTCTACAATGAGCAGTTCTTC; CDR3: CASSPGRLGRGFYNEQFF
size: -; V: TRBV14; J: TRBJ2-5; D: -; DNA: TGTGCCAGCAGCGGTCTTAGGAGGGGGCCCCAAGAGACCCAGTACTTC; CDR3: CASSGLRRGPQETQYF
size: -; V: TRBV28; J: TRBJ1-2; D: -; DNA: TGTGCCAGCAGTTTGAGGAGGGGAGATGGCTACACCTTC; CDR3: CASSLRRGDGYTF
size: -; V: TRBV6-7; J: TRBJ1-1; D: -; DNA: TGTGCCAGCAGTTACCCCCATGGGCCATCGGACAGGAACACTGAAGCTTTCTTT; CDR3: CASSYPHGPSDRNTEAFF
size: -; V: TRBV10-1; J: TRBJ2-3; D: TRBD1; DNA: TGCGCCAGCAGTGGAACAGGGGGCGCATCAGATACGCAGTATTTT; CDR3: CASSGTGGASDTQYF
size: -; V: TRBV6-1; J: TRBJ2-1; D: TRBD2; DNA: TGTGCCAGCAGTGAAAAGCCCCCTTGGCATAGCGGGGGCTACAATGAGCAGTTCTTC; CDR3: CASSEKPPWHSGGYNEQFF
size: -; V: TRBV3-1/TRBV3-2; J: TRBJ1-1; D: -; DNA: TGTGCCAGCAGCCAAGAGCAAGGGGACTGTTGTTTCTTT; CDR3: CASSQEQGDCCFF
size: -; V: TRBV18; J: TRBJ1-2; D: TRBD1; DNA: TGTGCCAGCTCATCGACAGGGAGAGGGGGCTACACCTTC; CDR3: CASSSTGRGGYTF
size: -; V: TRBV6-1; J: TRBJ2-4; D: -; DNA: TGTGCCAGCAGTGCTTGGACAGCCCTAGCCAAAAACATTCAGTACTTC; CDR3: CASSAWTALAKNIQYF
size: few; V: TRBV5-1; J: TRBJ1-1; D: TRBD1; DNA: TGCGCCAGCAAGCAGGGGGTGAACACTGAAGCTTTCTTT; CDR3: CASKQGVNTEAFF
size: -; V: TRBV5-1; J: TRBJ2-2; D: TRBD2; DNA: TGCGCCAGACCTAGCGGGGCAGGGGAGCTGTTTTTT; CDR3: CARPSGAGELFF
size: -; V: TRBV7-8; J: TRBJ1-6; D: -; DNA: TGTGCCAGCAGCAGCGACGGCCGGGTTAATTCACCCTTCCACTTT; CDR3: CASSSDGRVNSPFHF
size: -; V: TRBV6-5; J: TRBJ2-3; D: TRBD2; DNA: TGTGCCAGCAGTCAGGGACTAGCCCCAGATACGCAGTATTTT; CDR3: CASSQGLAPDTQYF
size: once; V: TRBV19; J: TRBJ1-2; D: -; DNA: TGTGCCAGTAGCAAGATAGGACTGGGAAACGGCTACACCTTC; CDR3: CASSKIGLGNGYTF
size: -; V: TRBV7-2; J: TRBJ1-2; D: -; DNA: TGTGCCAGCAGGGGGGAGGCCCGCTTGGTAGGGGATGGCTACACCTTC; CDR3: CASRGEARLVGDGYTF
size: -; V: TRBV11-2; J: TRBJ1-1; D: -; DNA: TGTGCCAGCAGCCCTAGACAGGATCGGGGCACTGAAGCTTTCTTT; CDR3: CASSPRQDRGTEAFF
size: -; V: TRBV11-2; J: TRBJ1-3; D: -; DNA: TGTGCCAGCAGCCCCAGTCTCTCTGGAAACACCATATATTTT; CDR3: CASSPSLSGNTIYF
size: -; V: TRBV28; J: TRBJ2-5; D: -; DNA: TGTGCCAGCAACTTGGGGGGGGCTCAGGAGACCCAGTACTTC; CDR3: CASNLGGAQETQYF
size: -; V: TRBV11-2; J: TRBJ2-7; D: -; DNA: TGTGCCAGCAGCCACACCTACGAGCAGTACTTC; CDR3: CASSHTYEQYF
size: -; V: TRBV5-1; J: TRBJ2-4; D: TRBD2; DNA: TGCGCCAGCAGCCCCAACCCCGGACTAGCGGGGGGAGAAAACATTCAGTACTTC; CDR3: CASSPNPGLAGGENIQYF
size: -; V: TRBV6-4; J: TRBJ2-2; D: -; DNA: TGTGCCAGCAGTTCAAACCAGGGAAACACCGGGGAGCTGTTTTTT; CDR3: CASSSNQGNTGELFF